This is a list of T cell receptor beta chains from one sample in a study of blood T cell repertoires in COVID-19. Measured with immunoSEQ multiplex PCR; TCRdb has only the in-frame clones, and not every one. This sample yields fewer than 350,000 clones, of which just over 85% are seen a single time; around 4.4% belongs to the top ten. What was sequenced was PBMCs or T cells enriched from blood (not recorded which). These receptors were collected from a woman in her 40s with acute COVID-19. CDR3s include the opening cysteine and the closing phenylalanine or tryptophan. D genes are given only for firm matches. Only some rows state a clone size, as once, few, many or a class for expanded clones.

TRBV15,TRBD2,TRBJ2-1,.,CATSRGATSGDPYNEQFF,TGTGCCACCAGCAGAGGGGCGACTAGCGGGGACCCCTACAATGAGCAGTTCTTC
TRBV28,TRBD1,TRBJ2-5,.,CASSLVATGGGTQYF,TGTGCCAGCAGTTTAGTCGCGACAGGGGGCGGGACCCAGTACTTC
TRBV4-2,.,TRBJ2-4,.,CASSQEGPADLGKNIQYF,TGTGCCAGCAGCCAAGAGGGGCCTGCTGATTTAGGCAAAAACATTCAGTACTTC
TRBV7-9,.,TRBJ1-3,.,CAVGEGAGNTIYF,TGTGCCGTGGGGGAGGGAGCTGGAAACACCATATATTTT
TRBV4-1,TRBD1,TRBJ2-7,.,CASSQAGQGIGYEQYF,TGCGCCAGCAGCCAAGCAGGACAGGGCATTGGATACGAGCAGTACTTC
TRBV18,TRBD2,TRBJ2-3,.,CASSPPLRTSGGADTQYF,TGTGCCAGCTCACCACCTCTCCGGACTAGCGGGGGGGCTGATACGCAGTATTTT
TRBV2,.,TRBJ2-4,.,CASSEWYDSLAKNIQYF,TGTGCCAGCAGTGAATGGTATGACAGCCTAGCCAAAAACATTCAGTACTTC
TRBV10-3,TRBD1,TRBJ1-1,.,CAISRQGGDTEAFF,TGTGCCATCAGTAGACAGGGTGGGGACACTGAAGCTTTCTTT
TRBV10-3,TRBD2,TRBJ2-1,.,CAISEPGLAGGLDEQFF,TGTGCCATCAGTGAGCCAGGACTAGCGGGGGGGCTGGATGAGCAGTTCTTC
TRBV11-2,TRBD2,TRBJ2-2,.,CASSQRTSGNTGELFF,TGTGCCAGCAGCCAACGGACTAGCGGAAACACCGGGGAGCTGTTTTTT
TRBV6-6,.,TRBJ2-1,.,CASRSGPGNEQFF,TGTGCCAGCAGAAGCGGGCCGGGGAATGAGCAGTTCTTC
TRBV4-3,.,TRBJ2-4,once,CASSQGREGAKNIQYF,TGCGCCAGCAGCCAAGGGAGGGAAGGGGCCAAAAACATTCAGTACTTC
TRBV19,.,TRBJ2-4,many,CASTPGGDRKNIQYF,TGTGCCAGTACCCCCGGGGGAGACAGAAAAAACATTCAGTACTTC
TRBV5-4,.,TRBJ2-6,.,CASSPPGNPTGANVLTF,TGTGCCAGCAGCCCCCCGGGGAACCCCACTGGGGCCAACGTCCTGACTTTC
TRBV11-2,TRBD1,TRBJ2-1,.,CASNRGQGGHNEQFF,TGTGCCAGCAATCGCGGACAGGGTGGTCACAATGAGCAGTTCTTC
TRBV6-2/TRBV6-3,TRBD2,TRBJ2-1,once,CASSVVGTRVFF,TGTGCCAGCAGCGTTGTAGGGACTAGAGTGTTCTTC
TRBV2,.,TRBJ1-6,.,CASSDGSGGYNSPLHF,TGTGCCAGCAGTGATGGGTCAGGTGGCTATAATTCACCCCTCCACTTT
TRBV2,TRBD1,TRBJ1-4,.,CASGDREINEKLFF,TGTGCCAGCGGAGACAGGGAAATTAATGAAAAACTGTTTTTT
TRBV6-2/TRBV6-3,.,TRBJ1-1,few,CASSRSDTEAFF,TGTGCCAGCAGCCGAAGCGACACTGAAGCTTTCTTT
TRBV19,TRBD1,TRBJ1-5,.,CATKDRGYQPQHF,TGTGCCACCAAGGACAGGGGGTATCAGCCCCAGCATTTT
TRBV5-1,.,TRBJ2-3,.,CASSRGADTDTQYF,TGCGCCAGCAGCCGCGGTGCCGACACAGATACGCAGTATTTT
TRBV11-1,TRBD2,TRBJ2-1,.,CASSLVLAGGHRLF,TGTGCCAGCAGCTTAGTTCTAGCGGGAGGTCACCGGCTCTTC
TRBV19,.,TRBJ2-1,.,CASSSLQTLSYNEQFF,TGTGCCAGTAGTTCCTTACAGACCCTCTCCTACAATGAGCAGTTCTTC
TRBV28,TRBD2,TRBJ2-7,.,CASRGTGSGRVLYEQYF,TGTGCCAGCAGAGGGACCGGTAGCGGGAGGGTTCTCTACGAGCAGTACTTC
TRBV2,.,TRBJ1-6,.,CASSEGGSSYNSPLHF,TGTGCCAGCAGTGAGGGCGGGAGCTCCTATAATTCACCCCTCCACTTT
TRBV6-2/TRBV6-3,.,TRBJ1-2,.,CASSYGQFYSYGYTF,TGTGCCAGCAGTTACGGACAGTTCTACTCCTATGGCTACACCTTC
TRBV9,.,TRBJ2-1,.,CASSVVTGYNEQFF,TGTGCCAGCAGCGTAGTCACTGGCTACAATGAGCAGTTCTTC
TRBV6-4,TRBD2,TRBJ2-3,.,CASSEGSSGADTQYF,TGTGCCAGCAGTGAAGGTTCTAGCGGGGCAGATACGCAGTATTTT
TRBV27,TRBD2,TRBJ2-2,.,CASRGLRLAGAPDQAGELFF,TGTGCCAGCAGGGGACTAAGGCTAGCGGGAGCGCCAGACCAGGCCGGGGAGCTGTTTTTT
TRBV19,TRBD2,TRBJ2-1,few,CASSQLAGGGEQFF,TGTGCCAGTAGTCAGCTAGCGGGAGGGGGAGAGCAGTTCTTC
TRBV3-1/TRBV3-2,.,TRBJ2-3,few,CASSYTDTQYF,TGTGCCAGCAGCTACACAGATACGCAGTATTTT
TRBV11-1,TRBD1,TRBJ2-5,.,CASSPRTGDRETQYF,TGTGCCAGCAGCCCCCGGACAGGGGATAGAGAGACCCAGTACTTC
TRBV12-5,.,TRBJ2-3,.,CASGAPRSTDTQYF,TGTGCTAGTGGTGCCCCCAGGAGCACAGATACGCAGTATTTT
TRBV29-1,TRBD1,TRBJ1-2,.,CSVAPRQGLYGYTF,TGCAGCGTTGCTCCACGACAGGGACTCTATGGCTACACCTTC
TRBV5-4,TRBD1,TRBJ1-2,.,CASLRQGANYGYTF,TGTGCCAGCTTGAGACAGGGAGCTAACTATGGCTACACCTTC
TRBV9,.,TRBJ2-5,once,CASSVEPLGVQETQYF,TGTGCCAGCAGCGTAGAGCCCCTCGGAGTCCAAGAGACCCAGTACTTC
TRBV7-3,.,TRBJ2-1,once,CASSNSGPQFF,TGTGCCAGCAGCAACAGCGGGCCACAGTTCTTC
TRBV5-1,TRBD2,TRBJ2-1,.,CASRDIAGAYNEQFF,TGCGCCAGCAGGGATATAGCGGGAGCCTACAATGAGCAGTTCTTC
TRBV6-2/TRBV6-3,.,TRBJ1-2,.,CASSYGGQGPQRFYGYTF,TGTGCCAGCAGTTATGGAGGGCAGGGCCCTCAGAGATTCTATGGCTACACCTTC
TRBV6-2/TRBV6-3,.,TRBJ1-1,.,CASSDAGRISEAFF,TGTGCCAGCAGCGACGCGGGACGGATATCTGAAGCTTTCTTT
TRBV5-1,.,TRBJ1-2,.,CASSPTGPNYGYTF,TGCGCCAGCAGCCCCACAGGGCCGAACTATGGCTACACCTTC
TRBV4-3,TRBD1,TRBJ1-1,.,CASSPGTGALMNTEAFF,TGCGCCAGCAGCCCAGGGACAGGGGCTTTGATGAACACTGAAGCTTTCTTT
TRBV2,.,TRBJ1-1,.,CASSERAGENTEAFF,TGTGCCAGCAGTGAAAGGGCAGGGGAGAACACTGAAGCTTTCTTT
TRBV27,.,TRBJ1-6,.,CASSLGGAQNAPLHF,TGTGCCAGCAGTTTAGGGGGGGCGCAGAATGCACCCCTCCACTTT
TRBV6-5,TRBD1,TRBJ2-6,.,CASRSPTGAANVLTF,TGTGCCAGCAGATCCCCGACAGGGGCGGCCAACGTCCTGACTTTC
TRBV2,TRBD1,TRBJ1-6,.,CASREQGASPLHF,TGTGCCAGCAGGGAACAGGGGGCTTCACCCCTCCACTTT
TRBV4-1,TRBD1,TRBJ1-6,.,CASSQEQGRGTHF,TGCGCCAGCAGCCAAGAGCAAGGCAGGGGGACTCACTTT
TRBV3-1/TRBV3-2,TRBD1,TRBJ1-2,once,CASSLQQGPGYTF,TGTGCCAGCAGCCTTCAACAGGGGCCTGGCTACACCTTC
TRBV9,TRBD2,TRBJ2-5,.,CASSVGTPTGLAGAIETQYF,TGTGCCAGCAGCGTAGGGACACCCACCGGGTTAGCGGGAGCCATAGAGACCCAGTACTTC
TRBV3-1/TRBV3-2,.,TRBJ1-1,.,CASSQVMPGNTEAFF,TGTGCCAGCAGCCAAGTCATGCCGGGGAACACTGAAGCTTTCTTT
TRBV7-2,.,TRBJ1-3,.,CASSLRTVTSGNTIYF,TGTGCCAGCAGCTTGAGGACAGTCACCTCTGGAAACACCATATATTTT
TRBV27,.,TRBJ1-3,.,CASGTVGSGNTIYF,TGTGCCAGCGGTACAGTGGGCTCTGGAAACACCATATATTTT
TRBV18,.,TRBJ1-5,.,CASSPAPNQPQHF,TGTGCCAGCTCACCGGCCCCGAATCAGCCCCAGCATTTT
TRBV5-1,.,TRBJ1-2,.,CASSLGEVGGLNYGYTF,TGCGCCAGCAGCTTGGGAGAGGTGGGAGGACTCAACTATGGCTACACCTTC
TRBV28,TRBD1,TRBJ2-3,.,CASSPPGQRHTDTQYF,TGTGCCAGCAGTCCGCCGGGACAGCGACACACAGATACGCAGTATTTT
TRBV20-1,.,TRBJ1-5,.,CSASRQKYNQPQHF,TGCAGTGCGAGTAGACAGAAGTACAATCAGCCCCAGCATTTT
TRBV6-2/TRBV6-3,.,TRBJ1-4,.,CASSYSSRGRGEKLFF,TGTGCCAGCAGTTACTCGAGTCGGGGGAGAGGTGAAAAACTGTTTTTT